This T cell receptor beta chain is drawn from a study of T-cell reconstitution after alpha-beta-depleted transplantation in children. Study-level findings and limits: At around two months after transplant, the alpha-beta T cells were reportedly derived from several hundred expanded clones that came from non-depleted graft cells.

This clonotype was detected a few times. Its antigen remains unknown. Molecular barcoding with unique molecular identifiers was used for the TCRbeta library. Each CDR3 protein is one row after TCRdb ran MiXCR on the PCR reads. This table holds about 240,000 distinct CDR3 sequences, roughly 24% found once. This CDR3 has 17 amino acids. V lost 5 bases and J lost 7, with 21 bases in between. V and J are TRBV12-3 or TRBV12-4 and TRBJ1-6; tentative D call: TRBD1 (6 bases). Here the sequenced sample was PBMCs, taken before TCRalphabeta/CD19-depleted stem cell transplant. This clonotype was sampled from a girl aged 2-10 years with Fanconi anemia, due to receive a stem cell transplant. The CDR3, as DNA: TGTGCCAGCAGTCAGTTTCTGGGGGGCGGTGGGAATTCACCCCTCCACTTT. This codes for CASSQFLGGGGNSPLHF.